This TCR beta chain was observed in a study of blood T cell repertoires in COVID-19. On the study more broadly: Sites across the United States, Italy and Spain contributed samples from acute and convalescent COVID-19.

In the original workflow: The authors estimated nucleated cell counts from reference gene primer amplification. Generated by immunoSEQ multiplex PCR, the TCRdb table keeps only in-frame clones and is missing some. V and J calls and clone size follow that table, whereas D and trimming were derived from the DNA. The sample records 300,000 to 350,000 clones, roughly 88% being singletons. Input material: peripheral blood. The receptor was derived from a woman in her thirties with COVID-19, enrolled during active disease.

As DNA, the CDR3 is TGTGCCAGCAGCCAAGAGCCGGGACAGGGGGCAGACACCATATATTTT. Amino acid sequence: CASSQEPGQGADTIYF. The chain is built from TRBV4-2 and TRBJ1-3; 12 bases map to TRBD1. With 0 bases clipped from V and 8 bases from J, the junction kept 5 bases outside the gene matches. Germline CDR1 LGHNA, CDR2 YNFKEQ. CDR3 length: 16 amino acids.